A selection of T cell receptor beta chains follows, all from one sample in a study of resident and recirculating memory T cells in vitiligo. The method was immunoSEQ multiplex PCR; TCRdb's version includes in-frame clones alone and lacks a portion of them. This repertoire shows fewer than 80,000 clones, roughly nine tenths found once; its top ten account for about 4.9%. The sequenced sample consisted of blood. These receptors all stem from a male donor with vitiligo. The CDR3 runs from the conserved cysteine through the conserved F or W. D genes are given only for firm matches. Clone sizes are given selectively: once, few, many, or a class where the clone is expanded.

cdr3_length	clone_size	v_call	j_call	d_call	cdr3_aa	cdr3_nt
15	-	TRBV15	TRBJ1-6	-	CATSRLTIGDSPLHF	TGTGCCACCAGCAGATTGACAATCGGGGATTCACCCCTCCACTTT
15	-	TRBV4-1	TRBJ2-3	TRBD2	CASSSPGLNTDTQYF	TGCGCCAGCAGCTCCCCGGGACTAAACACAGATACGCAGTATTTT
16	once	TRBV5-1	TRBJ2-2	TRBD1	CASSPGLMGTAGELFF	TGCGCCAGCAGCCCCGGCCTAATGGGGACAGCCGGGGAGCTGTTTTTT
13	-	TRBV19	TRBJ1-6	TRBD1	CASGGTEISPLHF	TGTGCCAGTGGAGGGACAGAAATTTCACCCCTCCACTTT
16	-	TRBV28	TRBJ1-6	-	CASSFGTGVVYSPLHF	TGTGCCAGCAGTTTCGGTACGGGGGTCGTATATTCACCCCTCCACTTT
13	-	TRBV7-6	TRBJ1-2	-	CASSHGGNYGYTF	TGTGCCAGCAGCCATGGGGGCAACTATGGCTACACCTTC
18	-	TRBV5-6	TRBJ1-1	-	CASSLARGARFSSLEAFF	TGTGCCAGCAGCTTGGCGCGGGGGGCGCGTTTCAGTTCCTTGGAGGCTTTCTTT
14	-	TRBV29-1	TRBJ2-5	-	CSTSWTQRGETQYF	TGCAGCACGTCGTGGACCCAGAGGGGGGAGACCCAGTACTTC
16	-	TRBV7-2	TRBJ2-7	TRBD2	CASSPSGLAGAYEQYF	TGTGCCAGCAGCCCCTCCGGACTAGCGGGGGCGTACGAGCAGTACTTC
16	-	TRBV28	TRBJ2-6	TRBD2	CASISGGASGANVLTF	TGTGCCAGCATCTCCGGGGGGGCGTCTGGGGCCAACGTCCTGACTTTC
13	-	TRBV5-6	TRBJ1-2	TRBD1	CASSPGDRYGYTF	TGTGCCAGCAGCCCTGGGGACAGATATGGCTACACCTTC
16	-	TRBV7-2	TRBJ1-6	TRBD1	CASSSTGGRYNSPLHF	TGTGCCAGCAGCTCCACAGGGGGCAGGTATAATTCACCCCTCCACTTT
14	-	TRBV27	TRBJ1-5	TRBD1	CASSYRDSSQPQHF	TGTGCCAGCTCCTACCGGGACAGCAGTCAGCCCCAGCATTTT
14	-	TRBV13	TRBJ2-7	-	CASSFRTPTLGQYF	TGTGCCAGCAGCTTCCGGACTCCCACCCTAGGACAGTACTTC
14	once	TRBV7-9	TRBJ1-1	TRBD1	CASNPTGGNTEAFF	TGTGCCAGCAACCCGACAGGGGGTAACACTGAAGCTTTCTTT
15	-	TRBV7-2	TRBJ2-1	TRBD1	CASSSQSGQGGEQFF	TGTGCCAGCAGCTCGCAGTCAGGACAGGGAGGCGAGCAGTTCTTC
16	-	TRBV5-1	TRBJ2-5	TRBD1	CASSPDRGEREETQYF	TGCGCCAGCAGCCCAGACAGGGGGGAACGTGAAGAGACCCAGTACTTC
19	-	TRBV4-2	TRBJ2-5	-	CASSQGRAGREHTKETQYF	TGTGCCAGCAGCCAAGGTCGGGCGGGTCGGGAACATACCAAAGAGACCCAGTACTTC
17	once	TRBV7-8	TRBJ1-6	-	CASSTRQELTNNSPLHF	TGTGCCAGCAGCACCAGACAGGAGCTTACAAATAATTCACCCCTCCACTTT
18	-	TRBV7-3	TRBJ2-1	TRBD2	CASSLGSSGGAHYNEQFF	TGTGCCAGCAGCTTAGGGAGTAGCGGGGGGGCGCATTACAATGAGCAGTTCTTC
17	few	TRBV6-1	TRBJ1-3	-	CASSESPSGYRGNTIYF	TGTGCCAGCAGTGAAAGTCCGTCCGGCTACAGGGGAAACACCATATATTTT
13	once	TRBV6-5	TRBJ1-2	TRBD1	CASSDRGIFGYTF	TGTGCCAGCAGTGACAGGGGTATATTTGGCTACACCTTC
14	-	TRBV15	TRBJ2-7	-	CATSRDNGLYEQYF	TGTGCCACCAGCAGAGATAATGGCCTCTACGAGCAGTACTTC
16	-	TRBV4-1	TRBJ1-4	-	CASSLLTGATNEKLFF	TGCGCCAGCAGCCTTTTGACGGGGGCAACTAATGAAAAACTGTTTTTT
16	-	TRBV2	TRBJ1-2	-	CASSEAHVRGRDGYTF	TGTGCCAGCAGTGAAGCGCATGTCAGGGGCCGAGATGGCTACACCTTC
13	-	TRBV2	TRBJ1-1	-	CASTLGQNTEAFF	TGTGCCAGCACCCTGGGACAGAACACTGAAGCTTTCTTT
15	-	TRBV6-1	TRBJ2-2	TRBD1	CASSADRAGTGELFF	TGTGCCAGCAGCGCAGACAGGGCTGGTACCGGGGAGCTGTTTTTT
15	-	TRBV7-9	TRBJ2-1	-	CASSLAGGPYNEQFF	TGTGCCAGCAGCTTAGCGGGGGGGCCATACAATGAGCAGTTCTTC
15	-	TRBV5-6	TRBJ1-2	-	CASSLFGTENYGYTF	TGTGCCAGCAGCTTGTTTGGCACCGAAAACTATGGCTACACCTTC
16	once	TRBV4-1	TRBJ2-1	-	CASSQFPSSSANEQFF	TGCGCCAGCAGCCAATTTCCTAGTTCGAGCGCCAATGAGCAGTTCTTC
14	-	TRBV5-1	TRBJ1-1	TRBD1	CASSWTGPNTEAFF	TGCGCCAGCAGCTGGACAGGGCCGAACACTGAAGCTTTCTTT
14	-	TRBV2	TRBJ2-3	-	CASSVDRFSDTQYF	TGTGCCAGCAGCGTAGACAGGTTTTCGGATACGCAGTATTTT
16	-	TRBV21-1	TRBJ1-5	-	CASPWELGHSNQPQHF	TGTGCCAGCCCGTGGGAACTAGGTCATAGCAATCAGCCCCAGCATTTT
14	-	TRBV5-1	TRBJ2-7	TRBD1	CASSRPGTDGEQYF	TGCGCCAGCAGCCGTCCCGGGACAGACGGGGAGCAGTACTTC
13	-	TRBV6-5	TRBJ2-7	-	CASSRQAGYEQYF	TGTGCCAGCAGCCGACAGGCCGGCTACGAGCAGTACTTC
17	-	TRBV5-1	TRBJ2-7	TRBD1	CASSEEMTGHISYEQYF	TGCGCCAGCAGCGAGGAAATGACAGGGCATATCTCCTACGAGCAGTACTTC
14	-	TRBV25-1	TRBJ1-5	-	CASSDRVNNQPQHF	TGTGCCAGCAGTGACAGGGTTAACAATCAGCCCCAGCATTTT
16	-	TRBV5-1	TRBJ2-2	TRBD1	CASSQGQGSYTGELFF	TGCGCCAGCAGCCAAGGACAGGGCTCGTACACCGGGGAGCTGTTTTTT
16	-	TRBV15	TRBJ1-4	TRBD1	CATSRGPGQGNEKLFF	TGTGCCACCAGCAGAGGGCCGGGACAGGGGAATGAAAAACTGTTTTTT
17	-	TRBV5-6	TRBJ1-6	-	CASSPELLSTANSPLHF	TGTGCCAGCAGCCCGGAGCTTTTAAGCACGGCAAATTCACCCCTCCACTTT
13	-	TRBV5-4	TRBJ1-6	-	CASSLVGGSPLHF	TGTGCCAGCAGCTTGGTCGGGGGATCACCCCTCCACTTT
15	once	TRBV5-1	TRBJ1-1	TRBD1	CASSASTGGITEAFF	TGCGCCAGCAGCGCTTCTACAGGGGGGATCACTGAAGCTTTCTTT
13	-	TRBV6-5	TRBJ2-7	-	CASSDNRDYEQYF	TGTGCCAGCAGTGACAACAGGGACTACGAGCAGTACTTC
16	-	TRBV9	TRBJ1-1	-	CASSVAITGRGTEAFF	TGTGCCAGCAGCGTAGCTATCACGGGGAGGGGGACTGAAGCTTTCTTT
16	-	TRBV14	TRBJ1-3	-	CASSQVDPGSGNTIYF	TGTGCCAGCAGCCAAGTTGACCCAGGTTCTGGAAACACCATATATTTT
15	-	TRBV7-2	TRBJ1-2	-	CASSLDSRKKYGYTF	TGTGCCAGCAGCTTGGATTCCAGGAAAAAATATGGCTACACCTTC
15	-	TRBV19	TRBJ2-1	-	CASSIEEASYNEQFF	TGTGCCAGTAGTATCGAGGAGGCCAGCTACAATGAGCAGTTCTTC
15	-	TRBV7-9	TRBJ1-2	TRBD1	CASRGVTGASDGYTF	TGTGCCAGCAGAGGGGTGACAGGGGCTTCGGATGGCTACACCTTC
15	once	TRBV9	TRBJ1-6	-	CASSPRYGENSPLHF	TGTGCCAGCAGCCCGCGTTACGGGGAAAATTCACCCCTCCACTTT
17	-	TRBV9	TRBJ1-3	-	CASSVAVSRASGNTIYF	TGTGCCAGCAGCGTAGCTGTGTCCCGAGCCTCTGGAAACACCATATATTTT